This T cell receptor (beta chain) was recorded in a study of beta chain features in type 1 diabetes. Sequenced material consisted of expressed TCRB transcripts (all of the isolated RNA was reverse transcribed). Produced via immunoSEQ multiplex PCR; TCRdb's table is partial and in-frame only. The sample records about 160,000 clones, over 55% being singletons. General observations from the study: For Type 1 diabetes patients, all four CD4+ subsets carried TCRB CDR3s that were moderately but significantly shorter.

CDR1 MNHNS and CDR2 SASEGT come from the germline V gene. This CDR3 spans 14 amino acids. About this clone: No antigen is known for it. At one of its ends the junction is not consistent with the germline gene, which may arise from a read error.

This receptor was taken from a man aged 30 to 39 with type 1 diabetes. The sequenced sample was naive CD4+ T cells from blood. This rearrangement joins TRBV6-1 to TRBJ2-6, with D uncertain. The CDR3 sequence is CACSLGTGANVLTF. The CDR3 region has the DNA TGTGCCTGCAGTCTGGGAACTGGGGCCAACGTCCTGACTTTC.